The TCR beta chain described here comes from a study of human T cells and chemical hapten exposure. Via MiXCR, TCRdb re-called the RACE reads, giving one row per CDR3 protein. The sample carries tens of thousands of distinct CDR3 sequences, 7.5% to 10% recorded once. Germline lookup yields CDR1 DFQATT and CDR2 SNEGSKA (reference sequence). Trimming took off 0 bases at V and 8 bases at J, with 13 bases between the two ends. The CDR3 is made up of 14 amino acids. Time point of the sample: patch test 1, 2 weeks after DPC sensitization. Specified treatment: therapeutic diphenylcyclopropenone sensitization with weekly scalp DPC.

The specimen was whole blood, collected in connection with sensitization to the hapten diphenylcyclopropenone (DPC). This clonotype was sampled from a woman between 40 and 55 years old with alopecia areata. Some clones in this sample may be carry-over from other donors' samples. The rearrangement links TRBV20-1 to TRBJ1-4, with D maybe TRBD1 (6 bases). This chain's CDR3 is CSARDPGGAEKLFF. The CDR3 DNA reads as TGCAGTGCTAGAGATCCGGGGGGCGCGGAAAAACTGTTTTTT.